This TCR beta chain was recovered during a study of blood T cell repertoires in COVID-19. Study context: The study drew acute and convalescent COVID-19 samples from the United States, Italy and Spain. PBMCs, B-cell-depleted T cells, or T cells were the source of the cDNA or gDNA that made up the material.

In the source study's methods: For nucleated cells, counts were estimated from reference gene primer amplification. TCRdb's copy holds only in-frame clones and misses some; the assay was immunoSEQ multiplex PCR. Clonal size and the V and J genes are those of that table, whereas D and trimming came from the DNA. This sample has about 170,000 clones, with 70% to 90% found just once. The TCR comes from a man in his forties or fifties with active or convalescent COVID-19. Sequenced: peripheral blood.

CDR3 loop: CASSLRAGWNEKLFF. CDR3 coding DNA: TGTGCCAGCAGCTTGAGGGCAGGGTGGAATGAAAAACTGTTTTTT. This chain uses TRBV5-4 with TRBJ1-4, with D possibly matching TRBD1 (5 bases). The CDR3 sequence is 15 residues long. The germline CDR1 and CDR2 sequences are SGHNT and YYREEE (reference sequence). V dropped 1 base and J dropped 5 bases, with 12 bases sitting between them.